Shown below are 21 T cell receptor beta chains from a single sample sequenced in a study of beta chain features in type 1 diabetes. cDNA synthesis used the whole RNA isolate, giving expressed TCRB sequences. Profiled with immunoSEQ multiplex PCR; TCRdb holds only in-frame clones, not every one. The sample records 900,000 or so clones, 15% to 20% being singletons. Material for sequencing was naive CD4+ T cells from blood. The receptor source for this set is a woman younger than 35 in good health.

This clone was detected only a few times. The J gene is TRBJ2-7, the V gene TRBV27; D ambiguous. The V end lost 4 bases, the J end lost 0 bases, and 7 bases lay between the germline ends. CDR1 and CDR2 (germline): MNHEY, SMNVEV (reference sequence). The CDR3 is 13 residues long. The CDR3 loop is CASSSAYSYEQYF. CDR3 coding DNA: TGTGCCAGCAGTTCTGCTTACTCCTACGAGCAGTACTTC.

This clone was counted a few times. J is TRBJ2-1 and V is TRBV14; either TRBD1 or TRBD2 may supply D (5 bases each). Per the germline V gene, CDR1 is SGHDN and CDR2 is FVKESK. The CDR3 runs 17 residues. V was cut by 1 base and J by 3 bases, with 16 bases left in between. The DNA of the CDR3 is TGTGCCAGCAGCCAAGCTTGGGGGATATTTCGCTACAATGAGCAGTTCTTC. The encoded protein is CASSQAWGIFRYNEQFF. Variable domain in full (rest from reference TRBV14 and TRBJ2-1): EAGVTQFPSHSVIEKGQTVTLRCDPISGHDNLYWYRRVMGKEIKFLLHFVKESKQDESGMPNNRFLAERTGGTYSTLKVQPAELEDSGVYFCASSQAWGIFRYNEQFFGPGTRLTVL.

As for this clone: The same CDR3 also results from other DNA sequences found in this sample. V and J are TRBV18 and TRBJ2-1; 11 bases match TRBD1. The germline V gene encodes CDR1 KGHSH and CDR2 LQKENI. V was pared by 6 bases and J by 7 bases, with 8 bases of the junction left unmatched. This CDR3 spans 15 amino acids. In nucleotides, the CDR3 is TGTGCCAGCTCTCGCGGACAGGGGGCTGGGAATGAGCAGTTCTTC. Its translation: CASSRGQGAGNEQFF.

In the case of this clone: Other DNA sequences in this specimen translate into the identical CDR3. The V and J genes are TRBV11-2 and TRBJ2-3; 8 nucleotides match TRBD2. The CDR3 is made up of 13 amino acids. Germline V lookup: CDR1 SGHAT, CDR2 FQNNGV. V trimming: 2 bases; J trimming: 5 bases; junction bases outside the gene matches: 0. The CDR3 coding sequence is TGTGCCAGCAGCTTACGGGGGGGAGATACGCAGTATTTT. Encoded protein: CASSLRGGDTQYF.

DNA for the CDR3: TGTGCCAGCTCACCCGAAGGGATTCAGCCCCAGCATTTT. Its protein product is CASSPEGIQPQHF. This sequence joins TRBV18 and TRBJ1-5, with D hard to call. Deletions cut 3 bases from V and 6 bases from J, with 9 bases between. Germline loops: CDR1 KGHSH, CDR2 LQKENI. The CDR3 is 13 residues long.

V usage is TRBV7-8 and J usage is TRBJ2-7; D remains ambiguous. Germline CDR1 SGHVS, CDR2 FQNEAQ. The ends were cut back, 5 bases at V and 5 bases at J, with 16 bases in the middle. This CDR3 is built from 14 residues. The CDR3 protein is CASSLTPLSHEQYF. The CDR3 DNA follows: TGTGCCAGCAGCCTGACCCCATTAAGCCACGAGCAGTACTTC. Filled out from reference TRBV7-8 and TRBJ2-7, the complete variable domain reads GAGVSQSPRYKVAKRGQDVALRCDPISGHVSLFWYQQALGQGPEFLTYFQNEAQLDKSGLPSDRFFAERPEGSVSTLKIQRTQQEDSAVYLCASSLTPLSHEQYFGPGTRLTVT.

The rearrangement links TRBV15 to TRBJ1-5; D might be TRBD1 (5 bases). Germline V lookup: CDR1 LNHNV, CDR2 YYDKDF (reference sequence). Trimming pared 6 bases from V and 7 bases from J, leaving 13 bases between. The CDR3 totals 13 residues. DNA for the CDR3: TGTGCCACCAGTTCAGGGCTCGACCAGCCCCAGCATTTT. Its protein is CATSSGLDQPQHF.

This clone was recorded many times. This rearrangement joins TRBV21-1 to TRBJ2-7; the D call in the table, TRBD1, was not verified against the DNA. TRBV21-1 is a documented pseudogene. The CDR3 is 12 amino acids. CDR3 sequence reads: CASSLMAHEQYF. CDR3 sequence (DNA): TGTGCCAGCAGCCTTATGGCCCACGAGCAGTACTTC.

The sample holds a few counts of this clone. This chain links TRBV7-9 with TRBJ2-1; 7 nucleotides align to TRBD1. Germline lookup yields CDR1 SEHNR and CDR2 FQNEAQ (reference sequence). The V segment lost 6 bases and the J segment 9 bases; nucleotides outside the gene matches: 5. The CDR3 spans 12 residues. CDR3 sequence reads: CASSSRGPEQFF. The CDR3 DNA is TGTGCCAGCAGTTCGAGGGGGCCTGAGCAGTTCTTC. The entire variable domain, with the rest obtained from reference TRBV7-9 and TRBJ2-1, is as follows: DTGVSQNPRHKITKRGQNVTFRCDPISEHNRLYWYRQTLGQGPEFLTYFQNEAQLEKSRLLSDRFSAERPKGSFSTLEIQRTEQGDSAMYLCASSSRGPEQFFGPGTRLTVL.

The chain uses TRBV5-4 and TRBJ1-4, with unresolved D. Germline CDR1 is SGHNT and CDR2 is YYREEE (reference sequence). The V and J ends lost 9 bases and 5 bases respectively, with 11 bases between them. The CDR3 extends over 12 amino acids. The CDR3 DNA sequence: TGTGCCACGGGCGGCCGGAATGAAAAACTGTTTTTT. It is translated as CATGGRNEKLFF.

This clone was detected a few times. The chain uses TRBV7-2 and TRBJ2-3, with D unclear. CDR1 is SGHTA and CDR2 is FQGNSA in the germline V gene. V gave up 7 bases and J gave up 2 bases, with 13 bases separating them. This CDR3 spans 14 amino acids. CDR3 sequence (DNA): TGTGCCAGCACCCTCAGGAAAACCACAGATACGCAGTATTTT. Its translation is CASTLRKTTDTQYF.

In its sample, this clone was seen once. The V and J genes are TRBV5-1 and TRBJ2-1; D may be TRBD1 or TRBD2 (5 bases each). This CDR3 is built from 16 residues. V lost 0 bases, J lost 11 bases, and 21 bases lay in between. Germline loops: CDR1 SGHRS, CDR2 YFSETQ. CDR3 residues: CASSLVTGTALPKQFF. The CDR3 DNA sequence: TGCGCCAGCAGCTTGGTAACCGGGACGGCCCTCCCTAAGCAGTTCTTC.

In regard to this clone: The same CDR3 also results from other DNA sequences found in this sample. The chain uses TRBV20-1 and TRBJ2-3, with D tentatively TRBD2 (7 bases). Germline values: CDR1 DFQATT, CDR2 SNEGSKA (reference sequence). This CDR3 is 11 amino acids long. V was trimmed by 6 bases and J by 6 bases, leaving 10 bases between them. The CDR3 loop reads CSARGGDTQYF. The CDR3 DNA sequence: TGCAGTGCAAGGGGGGGGGATACGCAGTATTTT.

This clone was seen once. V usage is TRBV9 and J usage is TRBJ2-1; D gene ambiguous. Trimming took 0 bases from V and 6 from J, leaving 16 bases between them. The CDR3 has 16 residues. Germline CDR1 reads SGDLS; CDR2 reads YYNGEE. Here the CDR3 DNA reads TGTGCCAGCAGCGTAGACGTGACTCTAAGATCCAATGAGCAGTTCTTC. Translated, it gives CASSVDVTLRSNEQFF.

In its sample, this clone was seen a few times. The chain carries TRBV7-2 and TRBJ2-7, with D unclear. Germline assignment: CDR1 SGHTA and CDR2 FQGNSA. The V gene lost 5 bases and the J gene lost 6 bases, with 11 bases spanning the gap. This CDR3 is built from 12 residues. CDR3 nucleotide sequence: TGTGCCAGCAGCCAAGCCCCAGGCGAGCAGTACTTC. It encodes CASSQAPGEQYF.

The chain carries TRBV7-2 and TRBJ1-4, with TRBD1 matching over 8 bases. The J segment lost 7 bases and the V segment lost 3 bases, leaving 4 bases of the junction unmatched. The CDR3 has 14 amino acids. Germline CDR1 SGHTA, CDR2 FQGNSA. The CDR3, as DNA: TGTGCCAGCAGCTTGACAGGGGTGGGTGAAAAACTGTTTTTT. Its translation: CASSLTGVGEKLFF.

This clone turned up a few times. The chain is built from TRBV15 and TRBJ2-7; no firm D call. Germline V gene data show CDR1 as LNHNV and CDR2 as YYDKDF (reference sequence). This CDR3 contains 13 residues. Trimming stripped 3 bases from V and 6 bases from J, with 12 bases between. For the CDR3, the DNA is TGTGCCACCAGCAGTTTTCCTAAGGGCGAGCAGTACTTC. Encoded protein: CATSSFPKGEQYF.

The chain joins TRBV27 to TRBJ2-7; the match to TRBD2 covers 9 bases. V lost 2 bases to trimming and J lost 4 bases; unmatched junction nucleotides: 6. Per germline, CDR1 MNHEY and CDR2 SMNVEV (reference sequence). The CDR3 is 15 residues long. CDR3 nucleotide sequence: TGTGCCAGCAGTTTAATCGCGGGAGGGCCATACGAGCAGTACTTC. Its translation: CASSLIAGGPYEQYF.

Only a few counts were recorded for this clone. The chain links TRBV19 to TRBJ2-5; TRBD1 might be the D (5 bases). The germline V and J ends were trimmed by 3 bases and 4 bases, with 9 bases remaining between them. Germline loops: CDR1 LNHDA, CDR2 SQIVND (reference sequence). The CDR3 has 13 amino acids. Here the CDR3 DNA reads TGTGCCAGTAGTATCGGCAGGGTAGAGACCCAGTACTTC. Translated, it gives CASSIGRVETQYF.

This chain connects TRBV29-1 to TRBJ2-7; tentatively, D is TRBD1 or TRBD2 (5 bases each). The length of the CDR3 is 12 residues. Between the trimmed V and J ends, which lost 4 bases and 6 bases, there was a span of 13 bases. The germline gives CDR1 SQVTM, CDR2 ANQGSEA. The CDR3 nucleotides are TGCAGCGTTGGGGACCGGTGGGGCGAGCAGTACTTC. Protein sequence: CSVGDRWGEQYF.

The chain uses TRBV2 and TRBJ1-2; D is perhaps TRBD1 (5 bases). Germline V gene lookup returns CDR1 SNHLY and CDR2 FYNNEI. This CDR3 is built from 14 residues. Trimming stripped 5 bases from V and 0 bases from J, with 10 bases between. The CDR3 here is CASSHDSSNYGYTF. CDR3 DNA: TGTGCCAGCAGTCACGACAGCTCTAACTATGGCTACACCTTC.